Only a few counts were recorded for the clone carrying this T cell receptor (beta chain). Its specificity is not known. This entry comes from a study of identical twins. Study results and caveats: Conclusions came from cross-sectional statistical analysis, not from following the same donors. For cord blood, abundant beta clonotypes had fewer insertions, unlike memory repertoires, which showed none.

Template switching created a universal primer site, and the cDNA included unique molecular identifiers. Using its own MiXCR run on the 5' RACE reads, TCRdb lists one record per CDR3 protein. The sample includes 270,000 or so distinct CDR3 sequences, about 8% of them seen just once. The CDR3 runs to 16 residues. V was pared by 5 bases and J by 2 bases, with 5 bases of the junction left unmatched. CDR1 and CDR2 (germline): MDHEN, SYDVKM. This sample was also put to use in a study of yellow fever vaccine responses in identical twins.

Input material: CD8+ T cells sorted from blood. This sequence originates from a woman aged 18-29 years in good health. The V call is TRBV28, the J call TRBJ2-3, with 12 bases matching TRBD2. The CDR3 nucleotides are TGTGCCAGCAGTCTCAGGACTAGCGGGACCACAGATACGCAGTATTTT. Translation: CASSLRTSGTTDTQYF.